The next 18 T cell receptor beta chains were all read from a single sample in a study of cytomegalovirus exposure and HLA in healthy donors. This PCR relied on a set of 60 Vbeta primers and 13 Jbeta primers. Here immunoSEQ multiplex PCR was the method, and the copy in TCRdb shows in-frame clones only, minus some. The sample shows 190,000 or so clones, about 80% of them seen only once. The material sequenced was PBMCs. The receptors were sampled from a woman aged 50 to 65 in good health and CMV-seropositive.

J is TRBJ2-1 and V is TRBV27; D is ambiguous. Trimming cost V 4 bases and J 0 bases, with 10 bases left between them. The germline CDR1 and CDR2 sequences are MNHEY and SMNVEV (reference sequence). The CDR3 is 15 residues long. The CDR3 is CASSSDISSYNEQFF. For the CDR3, the DNA is TGTGCCAGCAGTTCCGACATTAGCTCCTACAATGAGCAGTTCTTC.

The rearrangement links TRBV5-5 to TRBJ1-1; D is undetermined. The CDR3 has 14 residues. Trimming removed 1 base from V and 5 bases from J, with 12 bases in between. The germline CDR1 and CDR2 sequences are SGHKS and YYEKEE (reference sequence). DNA of the CDR3: TGTGCCAGCAGCTTGACCCCTTCGCGGACTGAAGCTTTCTTT. This encodes CASSLTPSRTEAFF.

This clone was picked up a small number of times. The gene calls are TRBV10-3 and TRBJ2-5, with TRBD2 matching 11 bases. Germline CDR1 reads ENHRY; CDR2 reads SYGVKD. The CDR3 loop spans 15 amino acids. The V segment lost 6 bases and the J segment 2 bases; nucleotides outside the gene matches: 5. In nucleotides, the CDR3 is TGTGCCATCAGGGTGGGACTAGCGGAACAAGAGACCCAGTACTTC. This sequence encodes CAIRVGLAEQETQYF.

This chain connects TRBV6-4 to TRBJ2-7; D uncertain. This CDR3 region has 10 residues. CDR1 and CDR2 from the germline V gene are MRHNA and SNTAGT. The V gene lost 10 bases and the J gene lost 6 bases, with 10 bases spanning the gap. CDR3 sequence (DNA): TGTGCCATCTGTCGCGGCGAGCAGTACTTC. Protein sequence: CAICRGEQYF.

The genes are TRBV6-1 and TRBJ1-1, with a weak D call TRBD1 (6 bases). The CDR3 has 14 amino acids. V was trimmed by 4 bases and J by 0 bases, leaving 9 bases between them. CDR1 is MNHNS, CDR2 SASEGT, per germline. CDR3 sequence (DNA): TGTGCCAGCAGTGTCGGGGACATGAACACTGAAGCTTTCTTT. This codes for CASSVGDMNTEAFF.

The chain couples TRBV7-2 to TRBJ1-2; the D is unclear. This CDR3 is 12 amino acids long. Germline values: CDR1 SGHTA, CDR2 FQGNSA. V gave up 5 bases and J gave up 2 bases, with 6 bases separating them. The CDR3 bases are TGTGCCAGCAGCATTCTAAACTATGGCTACACCTTC. It codes for CASSILNYGYTF.

This clone was seen at least ten times. The chain combines TRBV29-1 with TRBJ1-2; D call uncertain. The CDR3 is made up of 12 amino acids. The V and J ends lost 7 bases and 7 bases respectively, with 16 bases between them. The germline gives CDR1 SQVTM, CDR2 ANQGSEA. The DNA for the CDR3 is TGCAGCGCCCTAGGCGGGTCGGGTGGCTACACCTTC. Protein product: CSALGGSGGYTF.

This clone was seen a few times. V gene TRBV4-1 combines with J gene TRBJ2-1; D might be TRBD1 (6 bases). The CDR3 runs 13 residues. The ends were cut back, 5 bases at V and 3 bases at J, with 8 bases in the middle. Per the germline V gene, CDR1 is MGHRA and CDR2 is YSYEKL. CDR3 amino acids: CASSLTGYNEQFF. The CDR3 region has the DNA TGCGCCAGCAGCTTGACAGGCTACAATGAGCAGTTCTTC.

The gene calls are TRBV5-1 and TRBJ2-7; TRBD2 aligns across 11 bases. The CDR3 consists of 14 residues. The germline V gene encodes CDR1 SGHRS and CDR2 YFSETQ. The trim removed 3 bases at V and 3 bases at J, leaving 2 bases unmatched. CDR3: CASSSGTSGYEQYF. In DNA, the CDR3 is TGCGCCAGCAGCTCCGGGACTAGCGGCTACGAGCAGTACTTC.

V is TRBV5-1 and J is TRBJ1-6; D gene uncertain. The CDR3 contains 17 residues. Trimming shortened V by 0 bases and J by 0 bases, and 10 bases separated the two germline ends. Germline V gene data show CDR1 as SGHRS and CDR2 as YFSETQ. The CDR3 DNA is TGCGCCAGCAGCTTGGCCCGCGACAACTCCTATAATTCACCCCTCCACTTT. Translation gives CASSLARDNSYNSPLHF.

Note on this clone: Distinct nucleotide sequences in the sample also encode this CDR3. As DNA, the CDR3 is TGTGCCAGCAGAGCGACCCGGACAGGGAGCACTGAAGCTTTCTTT. Protein: CASRATRTGSTEAFF. The chain is built from TRBV6-1 and TRBJ1-1; 8 nucleotides match TRBD1. Germline V CDR1 and CDR2: MNHNS, SASEGT. This CDR3 has 15 amino acids. V trimming: 6 bases; J trimming: 4 bases; junction bases outside the gene matches: 10.

A few counts support this clone. V and J are TRBV7-9 and TRBJ1-5; possible D gene TRBD1, 5 bases. Deletions cut 1 base from V and 3 bases from J, with 7 bases between. Germline V gene lookup returns CDR1 SEHNR and CDR2 FQNEAQ (reference sequence). The CDR3 totals 14 residues. CDR3 nucleotide sequence: TGTGCCAGCAGCTTAGGGGGGGACAATCAGCCCCAGCATTTT. Protein: CASSLGGDNQPQHF.

V is TRBV5-4 and J is TRBJ1-1; TRBD1 is a possible D gene (6 bases). The length of the CDR3 is 15 residues. CDR1 SGHNT and CDR2 YYREEE come from the germline V gene (reference sequence). Trimming removed 2 bases from V and 3 bases from J, with 14 bases in between. CDR3 in amino acids: CASSFFVGGDTEAFF. For the CDR3, the DNA is TGTGCCAGCAGCTTTTTTGTAGGGGGGGACACTGAAGCTTTCTTT.

The chain recombines TRBV6-5 with TRBJ2-7; TRBD1 agrees at 9 bases. V was pared by 4 bases and J by 3 bases, with 4 bases of the junction left unmatched. The CDR3 has 14 residues. CDR1 and CDR2 from the germline V gene are MNHEY and SVGAGI. The CDR3, as DNA: TGTGCCAGCAGTTTGAGGGACAGGGACTACGAGCAGTACTTC. As protein: CASSLRDRDYEQYF.

J is TRBJ2-5 and V is TRBV6-5; TRBD1 is a possible D gene (5 bases). The germline V gene encodes CDR1 MNHEY and CDR2 SVGAGI. The V gene lost 2 bases and the J gene lost 5 bases, with 9 bases spanning the gap. The CDR3 has 13 amino acids. Here the CDR3 DNA reads TGTGCCAGCAGTTACGGGGCGGAGGAGACCCAGTACTTC. It is translated as CASSYGAEETQYF.

The V and J genes are TRBV7-2 and TRBJ1-1, with 8 bases identical to TRBD1. V trimming: 6 bases; J trimming: 4 bases; junction bases outside the gene matches: 16. CDR1 and CDR2 (germline): SGHTA, FQGNSA. The CDR3 length is 17 residues. CDR3 in DNA: TGTGCCAGCAGAAAATCTAGACAAGGACAGGGAAGCACTGAAGCTTTCTTT. Protein product: CASRKSRQGQGSTEAFF.

The rearrangement joins TRBV28 to TRBJ2-7, with TRBD1 matching 7 bases. Germline loops: CDR1 MDHEN, CDR2 SYDVKM. The trim removed 5 bases at V and 3 bases at J, leaving 10 bases unmatched. This CDR3 is built from 15 residues. Written as DNA, the CDR3 is TGTGCCAGCAGTGGAACAGGGGCGGGTGACTACGAGCAGTACTTC. Protein sequence: CASSGTGAGDYEQYF.

The chain joins TRBV28 to TRBJ1-4; possible D gene TRBD1, 5 bases. V lost 4 bases and J lost 3, with 12 bases in between. The CDR3 sequence is 15 residues long. The germline V gene has CDR1 MDHEN and CDR2 SYDVKM. The CDR3 spells CASSSFGGSNEKLFF. The DNA for the CDR3 is TGTGCCAGCAGTTCCTTTGGGGGGTCTAATGAAAAACTGTTTTTT.